This T cell receptor (beta chain) was identified during a study of shared clonotypes between healthy human individuals. About the research overall: Per-donor plates numbered three CD4 naive, three CD4 memory, two CD8 naive and one CD8 memory.

Study-wide results and caveats: Shared clonotypes across all four donors exceeded non-shared ones in generation probability. Limited genetic and exposure-history diversity came from having few donors.

J lost 2 bases, V lost 5 bases, and 8 bases had no gene match. The CDR3 loop spans 16 amino acids. Germline assignment: CDR1 LNHDA and CDR2 SQIVND (reference sequence). With regard to this clone: Antigen: not known.

Libraries were prepared by immunoSEQ multiplex PCR; TCRdb keeps only in-frame clonotypes and omits some of them. The table includes about 680,000 clones, around 73% detected once. This clonotype originated in a woman in her thirties in good health. Sequenced sample: memory CD4+ T cells sorted from blood. Noted subset: CD45RA-negative fraction. The rearrangement uses TRBV19 and TRBJ1-3; 8 bases agree with TRBD1. The DNA for the CDR3 is TGTGCCAGTAGTCTATGGACAGGGATTACTGGAAACACCATATATTTT. This codes for CASSLWTGITGNTIYF.